The 7 T cell receptor beta chains presented below share a single source sample, sequenced in a study of cytomegalovirus exposure and HLA in healthy donors. Amplification used 60 Vbeta primers and 13 Jbeta primers. The data were produced by immunoSEQ multiplex PCR, yet TCRdb's version contains in-frame clones alone and is incomplete. The sample has more than 95,000 clones, under 85% seen once. Sequenced sample: PBMCs. All receptors derive from a man in his fifties or sixties in good health and CMV-seropositive.

V gene TRBV6-1 combines with J gene TRBJ2-5, with D possibly being TRBD1 (6 bases). Germline CDR1 and CDR2: MNHNS and SASEGT. This CDR3 region has 15 residues. V was trimmed by 4 bases and J by 5 bases, leaving 17 bases between them. CDR3 nucleotide sequence: TGTGCCAGCAGTGTTATTAACAGGGACGGGGAGACCCAGTACTTC. Its translation: CASSVINRDGETQYF.

This clone was counted a single time. The CDR3 region has the DNA TGTGCCAGCACCACGGGACAGGGGGCGCATGGCTACACCTTC. It translates to CASTTGQGAHGYTF. The chain couples TRBV7-9 to TRBJ1-2; 12 positions agree with TRBD1. CDR3 length: 14 amino acids. Germline loops: CDR1 SEHNR, CDR2 FQNEAQ (reference sequence). With V trimmed by 7 bases and J by 6 bases, 6 bases remained unmatched.

The chain has TRBV5-1 and TRBJ2-2; 11 bases align to TRBD2. Germline V lookup: CDR1 SGHRS, CDR2 YFSETQ. The CDR3 consists of 16 residues. The trim removed 4 bases at V and 3 bases at J, leaving 5 bases unmatched. CDR3 in DNA: TGCGCCAGCAGCCCGCCGGGACTAGCGGACACCGGGGAGCTGTTTTTT. Translating gives CASSPPGLADTGELFF.

This chain uses TRBV6-5 with TRBJ1-3; TRBD1 matches 10 bases. The germline V gene has CDR1 MNHEY and CDR2 SVGAGI. The junction had 0 bases not matched to a gene; V was cut back by 2 bases and J by 2 bases. The CDR3 is 15 residues long. This CDR3 is CASSYGTGAGNTIYF. CDR3 nucleotide sequence: TGTGCCAGCAGTTACGGGACAGGGGCTGGAAACACCATATATTTT.

This clone was counted only a few times. The CDR3 DNA reads as TGTGCCAGCAGTTTTGGGCCGGGGGCCAACGTCCTGACTTTC. The encoded protein is CASSFGPGANVLTF. This rearrangement joins TRBV27 to TRBJ2-6; no reliable D call. V shed 3 bases and J shed 4 bases, with 7 bases lying between them. CDR3 length: 14 amino acids. Germline V lookup: CDR1 MNHEY, CDR2 SMNVEV (reference sequence).

The chain has TRBV5-6 and TRBJ2-5; perhaps TRBD2 as D (7 bases). The DNA matches TRBJ2-7 better at its end, which makes the J call doubtful. This CDR3 has 15 amino acids. Germline V lookup: CDR1 SGHDT, CDR2 YYEEEE. The CDR3 sequence is CASSLGGGLSYEQYF. Here the CDR3 DNA reads TGTGCCAGCAGCTTAGGGGGGGGACTCTCCTACGAGCAGTACTTC.

The chain employs TRBV6-1 and TRBJ2-5; 8 nucleotides line up with TRBD2. CDR1 MNHNS and CDR2 SASEGT come from the germline V gene. The CDR3 spans 17 residues. J lost 5 bases, V lost 0 bases, and 11 bases had no gene match. The CDR3 loop reads CASSEALGTSMVETQYF. CDR3 coding DNA: TGTGCCAGCAGTGAAGCATTGGGGACTAGTATGGTGGAGACCCAGTACTTC.